This TCR beta chain originates from a study of OX40 agonist ivuxolimab in advanced cancers. CDR1 is SGHVS, CDR2 FNYEAQ, per germline. V dropped 1 base and J dropped 8; count of bases not matched to a gene: 7. The CDR3 length is 15 residues. General observations from the study: On average, CD8+ T cells had more expanded clones than CD4+.

With respect to this clone: Its cognate antigen is unknown.

Produced via immunoSEQ multiplex PCR; TCRdb's table is partial and in-frame only. The table includes some 86,000 clones, 90% to 95% detected once. The gene calls are TRBV7-6 and TRBJ2-3; 9 nucleotides agree with TRBD2. The sequence was obtained from an adult with an advanced solid tumor such as melanoma, head and neck, liver or kidney cancer. The sample here was CD4+ or CD8+ T cells sorted from blood, taken in a trial of the OX40 agonist ivuxolimab. CDR3 sequence: CASSLGERGVGTQYF. The CDR3 DNA is TGTGCCAGCAGCTTAGGGGAGCGGGGGGTAGGTACGCAGTATTTT.